Listed below are T cell receptor beta chains from one sample, sequenced in a study of shared clonotypes between healthy human individuals. Libraries were prepared by immunoSEQ multiplex PCR; TCRdb keeps only in-frame clonotypes and omits some of them. Of over a million clones in the sample, around 95% are singletons; the top ten hold roughly 1.2%. The sample taken for sequencing was naive CD4+ T cells sorted from blood. The source of these receptors is a man aged 25 to 40 in good health. Both conserved end residues are part of each CDR3. D genes are given only for firm matches. Size is omitted from some rows. Given values are once, few, many or a class for expanded clones.

size,V,D,J,CDR3,DNA
NA,TRBV5-1,TRBD1,TRBJ2-7,CASSKDDRVRYEQYF,TGCGCCAGCAGTAAAGATGACAGGGTTAGGTACGAGCAGTACTTC
once,TRBV5-1,TRBD2,TRBJ2-2,CASSPSGTLTGELFF,TGCGCCAGCAGCCCCAGCGGGACTTTGACCGGGGAGCTGTTTTTT
NA,TRBV25-1,NA,TRBJ1-3,CASSAAWGSGNTIYF,TGTGCCAGCAGTGCGGCGTGGGGCTCTGGAAACACCATATATTTT
NA,TRBV6-5,TRBD1,TRBJ2-7,CASMVLATGVGEQYF,TGTGCCAGCATGGTGCTTGCAACAGGGGTTGGGGAGCAGTACTTC
NA,TRBV10-3,NA,TRBJ1-2,CATERQGGDGYTF,TGTGCCACCGAGAGGCAGGGAGGGGATGGCTACACCTTC
NA,TRBV10-3,TRBD1,TRBJ1-5,CAITGDRNRPQHF,TGTGCCATCACGGGGGACAGAAATCGGCCCCAGCATTTT
NA,TRBV7-8,TRBD2,TRBJ2-3,CASSVSGISTDTQYF,TGTGCCAGCAGCGTGAGCGGGATTAGCACAGATACGCAGTATTTT
NA,TRBV27,NA,TRBJ2-5,CASSSGLGGSRQETQYF,TGTGCCAGCAGTTCAGGATTAGGGGGTTCACGACAAGAGACCCAGTACTTC
NA,TRBV6-5,NA,TRBJ1-3,CASNKRGVSGNTIYF,TGTGCCAGCAACAAAAGGGGTGTCTCTGGAAACACCATATATTTT
NA,TRBV7-9,NA,TRBJ2-7,CASSLAGGQYYEQYF,TGTGCCAGCAGCTTAGCCGGCGGACAGTACTACGAGCAGTACTTC
NA,TRBV5-4,TRBD2,TRBJ2-7,CASSRESLAGAYEQYF,TGTGCCAGCAGCCGGGAGTCTCTAGCGGGAGCCTACGAGCAGTACTTC
NA,TRBV5-1,NA,TRBJ2-1,CASSLFLSETRSYNEQFF,TGCGCCAGCAGCTTGTTTCTATCAGAAACACGATCCTACAATGAGCAGTTCTTC
NA,TRBV11-2,TRBD2,TRBJ2-3,CASSSPRTSGSADTQYF,TGTGCCAGCAGCTCCCCCCGGACTAGCGGGAGTGCAGATACGCAGTATTTT